These 9 T cell receptor beta chains originate from one sample sequenced in a study of graft-versus-host responses after intestinal transplantation. TCRdb's table, derived via immunoSEQ multiplex PCR, lists solely in-frame clones and lacks some. Here the sample spans fewer than 15,000 clones, about 83% being singletons. Here the sequenced sample was PBMCs, taken after intestinal transplantation. Receptors originate from a human patient who received an intestinal transplant, so some T cells may come from the graft donor.

The CDR3 nucleotides read TGCAGCGTTGAAGATAATACAGGGCCGAGCACCGGGGAGCTGTTTTTT. Its translation: CSVEDNTGPSTGELFF. This sequence joins TRBV29-1 and TRBJ2-2; tentative D call: TRBD1 (6 bases). Germline values: CDR1 SQVTM, CDR2 ANQGSEA. This CDR3 is 16 amino acids long. The V end was cut by 0 bases, the J end by 4 bases, with 15 bases between.

The chain has TRBV27 and TRBJ2-1, with D perhaps TRBD1 (6 bases). This CDR3 has 15 residues. The V end was cut by 0 bases, the J end by 4 bases, with 10 bases between. Germline CDR1 reads MNHEY; CDR2 reads SMNVEV (reference sequence). Written as DNA, the CDR3 is TGTGCCAGCAGTTTATCGCAGGGGACATACAATGAGCAGTTCTTC. Residues: CASSLSQGTYNEQFF.

The gene calls are TRBV7-9 and TRBJ2-2, with 9 nucleotides matching TRBD1. After removal of 3 bases from V and 1 base from J, the junction contained 0 bases not matched to a gene. Germline V gene sequence: CDR1 SEHNR, CDR2 FQNEAQ (reference sequence). This CDR3 is 15 amino acids long. DNA for the CDR3: TGTGCCAGCAGCTTGGGACAGGGGAACACCGGGGAGCTGTTTTTT. Translated, it gives CASSLGQGNTGELFF.

The chain carries TRBV29-1 and TRBJ2-7, with 7 bases fitting TRBD1. Germline V gives CDR1 SQVTM, CDR2 ANQGSEA. This CDR3 contains 14 residues. J gave up 1 base and V 5 bases, and 8 bases lay outside the gene matches. The DNA for the CDR3 is TGCAGCGTTTTAACAGGGGCGACGTCCTACGAGCAGTACTTC. It is translated as CSVLTGATSYEQYF.

This CDR3 reads CASSLSGRAKNIQYF. In DNA, the CDR3 is TGCGCCAGCAGCCTGAGCGGGAGAGCCAAAAACATTCAGTACTTC. The genes are TRBV4-1 and TRBJ2-4; 8 bases line up with TRBD2. The CDR3 is 15 amino acids. J lost 0 bases, V lost 4 bases, and 2 bases had no gene match. Germline V gene lookup returns CDR1 MGHRA and CDR2 YSYEKL.

CDR3 sequence: CASSSGYEQFF. The CDR3 DNA reads TGCGCCAGCAGCTCCGGTTATGAGCAGTTCTTC. The chain uses TRBV5-1 and TRBJ2-1; D is undetermined. V was cut by 3 bases and J by 8 bases, with 6 bases left in between. CDR3 length: 11 residues. CDR1 and CDR2 from the germline V gene are SGHRS and YFSETQ.

The chain couples TRBV6-5 to TRBJ2-2, with D perhaps being TRBD1 or TRBD2 (6 bases each). Trimming pared 6 bases from V and 5 bases from J, leaving 10 bases between. Germline CDR1 and CDR2: MNHEY and SVGAGI. The CDR3 sequence is 13 residues long. This CDR3 is CASRVGGTGELFF. The CDR3 DNA reads as TGTGCCAGCAGGGTAGGGGGGACCGGGGAGCTGTTTTTT.

A single count supports this clone. J is TRBJ2-5 and V is TRBV7-8; D is unclear. This CDR3 comprises 12 residues. Trimming pared 5 bases from V and 5 bases from J, leaving 9 bases between. Looked up from germline, CDR1 is SGHVS and CDR2 is FQNEAQ. The CDR3 nucleotides are TGTGCCAGCAGCCAAGGCACGGAGACCCAGTACTTC. This encodes CASSQGTETQYF.

The chain links TRBV7-9 to TRBJ2-5; 8 nucleotides match TRBD1. CDR3 size: 14 residues. Germline V gene sequence: CDR1 SEHNR, CDR2 FQNEAQ (reference sequence). The V gene end was trimmed by 5 bases and the J gene end by 4 bases; junction bases not matched to a gene: 6. CDR3 coding DNA: TGTGCCAGCAGCATCGGACAGGGAAGAGAGACCCAGTACTTC. This translates into CASSIGQGRETQYF.